This T cell receptor beta chain emerged from a study of vaccination effects on CD4 cells after COVID-19. Germline CDR1 is MDHEN and CDR2 is SYDVKM. This CDR3 contains 13 residues. The V gene lost 3 bases and the J gene lost 4 bases, with 7 bases spanning the gap. In the ViraFEST assay, antigen-specific CD4+ clonotypes were identified by expansion after peptide-pool stimulation. When 10 to 11 days of culture had elapsed, CD4+ T cells were isolated. All study participants received two doses of BNT162b2 or mRNA-1273 vaccine. A density of about 2.2 million PBMC per well was used; these cells were cultured with 10 IU/ml IL-2 and around 10 ug/ml peptides. Details on this clone: The antigen is unknown.

Study-wide results and caveats: Long after vaccination, the clones induced by infection and by vaccine shrank markedly in size.

TCRdb's copy holds only in-frame clones and misses some; the assay was immunoSEQ multiplex PCR. Here the sample spans about 64,000 clones, roughly three quarters being singletons. This specimen consisted of CD4+ T cells from PBMCs cultured with HCoV-OC43 spike peptides, obtained after COVID-19 vaccination. Regarding subset: HCoV-OC43 spike overlapping peptide pool stimulation. This TCR came from a human donor who received a COVID-19 vaccine. This chain links TRBV28 with TRBJ1-5, with D unclear. CDR3 sequence: CASSLNGNQPQHF. The CDR3 bases are TGTGCCAGCAGTTTGAATGGGAATCAGCCCCAGCATTTT.